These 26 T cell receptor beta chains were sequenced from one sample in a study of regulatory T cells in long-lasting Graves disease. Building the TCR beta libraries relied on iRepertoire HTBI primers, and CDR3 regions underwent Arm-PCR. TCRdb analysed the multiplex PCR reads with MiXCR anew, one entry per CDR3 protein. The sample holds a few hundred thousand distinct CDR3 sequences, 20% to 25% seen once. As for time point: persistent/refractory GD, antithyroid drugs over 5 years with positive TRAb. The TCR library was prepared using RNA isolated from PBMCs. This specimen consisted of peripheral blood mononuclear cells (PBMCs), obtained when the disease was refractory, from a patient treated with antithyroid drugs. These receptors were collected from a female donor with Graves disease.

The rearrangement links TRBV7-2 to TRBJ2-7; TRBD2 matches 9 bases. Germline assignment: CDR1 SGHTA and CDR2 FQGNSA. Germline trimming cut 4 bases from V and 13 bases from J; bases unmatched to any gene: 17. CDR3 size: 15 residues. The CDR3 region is CASSSSPLLAGRVYF. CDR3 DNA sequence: TGTGCCAGCAGCTCCTCCCCCTTACTAGCGGGCCGGGTTTACTTC.

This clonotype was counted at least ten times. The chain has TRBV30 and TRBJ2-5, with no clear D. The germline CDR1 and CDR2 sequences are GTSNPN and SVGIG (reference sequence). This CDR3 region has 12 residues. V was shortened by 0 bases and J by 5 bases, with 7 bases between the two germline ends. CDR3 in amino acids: CAWSVLRETQYF. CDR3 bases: TGTGCCTGGAGTGTACTTAGGGAGACCCAGTACTTC.

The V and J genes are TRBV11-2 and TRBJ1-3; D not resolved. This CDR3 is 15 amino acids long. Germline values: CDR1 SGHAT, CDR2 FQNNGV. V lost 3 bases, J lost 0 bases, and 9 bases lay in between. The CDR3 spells CASSFNSHSGNTIYF. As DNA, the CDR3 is TGTGCCAGCAGCTTTAACAGCCACTCTGGAAACACCATATATTTT.

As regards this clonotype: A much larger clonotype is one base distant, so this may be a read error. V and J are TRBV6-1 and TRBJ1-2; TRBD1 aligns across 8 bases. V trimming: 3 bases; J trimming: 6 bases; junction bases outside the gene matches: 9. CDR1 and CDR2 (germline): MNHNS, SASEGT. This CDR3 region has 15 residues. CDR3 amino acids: CASSESGTGSDGYTF. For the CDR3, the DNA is TGTGCCAGCAGTGAGTCCGGGACAGGCTCAGATGGCTACACCTTC.

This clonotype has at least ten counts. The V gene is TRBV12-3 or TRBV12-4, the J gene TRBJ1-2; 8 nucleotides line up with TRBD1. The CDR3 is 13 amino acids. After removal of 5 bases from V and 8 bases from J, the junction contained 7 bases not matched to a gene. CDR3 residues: CASSPRTGRGYTF. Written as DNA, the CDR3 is TGTGCCAGCAGTCCCCGGACAGGGAGGGGCTACACCTTC.

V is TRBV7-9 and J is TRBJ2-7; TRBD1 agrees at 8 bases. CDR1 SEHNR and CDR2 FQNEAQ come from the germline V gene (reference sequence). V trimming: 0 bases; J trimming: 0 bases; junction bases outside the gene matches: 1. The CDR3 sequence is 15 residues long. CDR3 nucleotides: TGTGCCAGCAGCTTAGCGGACAGGGCCTCCTACGAGCAGTACTTC. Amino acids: CASSLADRASYEQYF.

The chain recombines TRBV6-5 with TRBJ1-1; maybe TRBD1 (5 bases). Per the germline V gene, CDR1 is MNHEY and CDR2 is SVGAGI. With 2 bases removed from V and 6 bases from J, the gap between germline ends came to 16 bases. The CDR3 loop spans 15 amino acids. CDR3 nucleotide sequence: TGTGCCAGCAGTTACCTAGGGCAGGGCATGGCTGAAGCTTTCTTT. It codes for CASSYLGQGMAEAFF.

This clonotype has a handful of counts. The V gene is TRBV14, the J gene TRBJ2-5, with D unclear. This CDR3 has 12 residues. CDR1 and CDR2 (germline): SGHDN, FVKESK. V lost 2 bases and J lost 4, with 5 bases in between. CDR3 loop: CASSQYGETQYF. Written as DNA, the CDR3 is TGTGCCAGCAGCCAATACGGAGAGACCCAGTACTTC.

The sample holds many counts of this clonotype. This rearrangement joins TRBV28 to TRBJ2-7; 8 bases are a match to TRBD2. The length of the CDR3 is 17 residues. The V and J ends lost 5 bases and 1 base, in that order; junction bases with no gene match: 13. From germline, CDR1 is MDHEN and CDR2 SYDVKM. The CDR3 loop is CASSPRDMREVSYEQYF. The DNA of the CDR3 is TGTGCCAGCAGTCCCCGGGATATGCGGGAGGTATCCTACGAGCAGTACTTC.

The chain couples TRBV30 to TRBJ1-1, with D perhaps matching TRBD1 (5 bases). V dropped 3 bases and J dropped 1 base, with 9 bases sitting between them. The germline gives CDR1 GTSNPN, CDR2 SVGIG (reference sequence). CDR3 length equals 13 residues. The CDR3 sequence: CAWSQGPNTEAFF. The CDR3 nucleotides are TGTGCCTGGAGCCAGGGACCGAACACTGAAGCTTTCTTT.

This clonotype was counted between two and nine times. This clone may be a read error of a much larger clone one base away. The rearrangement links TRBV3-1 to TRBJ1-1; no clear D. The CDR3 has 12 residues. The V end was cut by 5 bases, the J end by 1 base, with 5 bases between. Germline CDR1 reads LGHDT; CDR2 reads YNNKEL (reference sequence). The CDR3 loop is CASSYQNTEAFF. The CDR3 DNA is TGTGCCAGCAGCTACCAGAACACTGAAGCTTTCTTT.

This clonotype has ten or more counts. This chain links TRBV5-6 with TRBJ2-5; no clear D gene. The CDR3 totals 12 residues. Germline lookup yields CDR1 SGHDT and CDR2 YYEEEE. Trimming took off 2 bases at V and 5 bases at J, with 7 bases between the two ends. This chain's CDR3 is CASSFGVETQYF. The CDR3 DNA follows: TGTGCCAGCAGCTTTGGGGTGGAGACCCAGTACTTC. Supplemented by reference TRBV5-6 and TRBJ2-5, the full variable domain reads DAGVTQSPTHLIKTRGQQVTLRCSPKSGHDTVSWYQQALGQGPQFIFQYYEEEERQRGNFPDRFSGHQFPNYSSELNVNALLLGDSALYLCASSFGVETQYFGPGTRLLVL.

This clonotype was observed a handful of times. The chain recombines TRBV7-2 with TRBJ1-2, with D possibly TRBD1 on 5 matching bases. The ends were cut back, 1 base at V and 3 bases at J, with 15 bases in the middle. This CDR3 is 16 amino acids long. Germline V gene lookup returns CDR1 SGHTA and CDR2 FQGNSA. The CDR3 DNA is TGTGCCAGCAGCTTAGTAGGGGACCCGGTAGACTATGGCTACACCTTC. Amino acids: CASSLVGDPVDYGYTF.

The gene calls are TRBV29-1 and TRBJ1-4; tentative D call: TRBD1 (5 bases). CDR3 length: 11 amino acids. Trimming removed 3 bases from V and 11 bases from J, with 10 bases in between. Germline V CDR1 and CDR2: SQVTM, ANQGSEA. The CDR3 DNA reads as TGCAGCGTTGACCAGGGAGAGAAACTGTTTTTT. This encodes CSVDQGEKLFF.

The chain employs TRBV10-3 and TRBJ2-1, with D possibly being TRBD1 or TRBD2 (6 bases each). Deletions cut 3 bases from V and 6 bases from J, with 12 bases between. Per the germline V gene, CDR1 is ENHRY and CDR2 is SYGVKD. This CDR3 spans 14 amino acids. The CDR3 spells CAISEGGTANEQFF. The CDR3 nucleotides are TGTGCCATCAGTGAAGGGGGGACCGCCAATGAGCAGTTCTTC.

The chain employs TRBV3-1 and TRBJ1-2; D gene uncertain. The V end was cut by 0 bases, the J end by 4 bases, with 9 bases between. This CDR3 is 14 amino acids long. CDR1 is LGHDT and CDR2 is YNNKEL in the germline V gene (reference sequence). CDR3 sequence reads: CASSQEDGFYGYTF. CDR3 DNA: TGTGCCAGCAGCCAAGAAGACGGCTTCTATGGCTACACCTTC. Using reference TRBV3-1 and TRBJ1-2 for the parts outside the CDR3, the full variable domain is DTAVSQTPKYLVTQMGNDKSIKCEQNLGHDTMYWYKQDSKKFLKIMFSYNNKELIINETVPNRFSPKSPDKAHLNLHINSLELGDSAVYFCASSQEDGFYGYTFGSGTRLTVV.

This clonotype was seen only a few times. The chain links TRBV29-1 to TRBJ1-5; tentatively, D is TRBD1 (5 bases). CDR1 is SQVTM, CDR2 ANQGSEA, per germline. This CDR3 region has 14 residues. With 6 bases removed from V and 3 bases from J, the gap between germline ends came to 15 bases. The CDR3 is CSVLTSGYNQPQHF. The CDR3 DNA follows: TGCAGCGTCCTTACTTCAGGGTACAATCAGCCCCAGCATTTT.

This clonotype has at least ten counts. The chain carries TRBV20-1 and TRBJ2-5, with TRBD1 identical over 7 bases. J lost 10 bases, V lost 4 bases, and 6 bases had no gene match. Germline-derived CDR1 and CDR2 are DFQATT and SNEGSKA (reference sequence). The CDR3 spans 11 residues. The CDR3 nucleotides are TGCAGTGCTATAGTCGGGACAGACCAGTACTTC. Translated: CSAIVGTDQYF.

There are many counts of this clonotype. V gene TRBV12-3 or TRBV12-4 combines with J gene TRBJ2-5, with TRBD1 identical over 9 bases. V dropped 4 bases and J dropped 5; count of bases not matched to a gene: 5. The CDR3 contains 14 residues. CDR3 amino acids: CASSYRDRDETQYF. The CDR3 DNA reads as TGTGCCAGCAGTTACCGGGACAGGGATGAGACCCAGTACTTC.

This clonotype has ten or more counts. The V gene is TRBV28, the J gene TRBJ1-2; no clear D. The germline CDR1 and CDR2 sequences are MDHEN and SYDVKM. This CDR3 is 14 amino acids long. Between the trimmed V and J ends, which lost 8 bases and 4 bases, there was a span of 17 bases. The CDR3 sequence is CASRAGGATYGYTF. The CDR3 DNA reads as TGTGCCAGCCGAGCGGGCGGAGCGACCTATGGCTACACCTTC.

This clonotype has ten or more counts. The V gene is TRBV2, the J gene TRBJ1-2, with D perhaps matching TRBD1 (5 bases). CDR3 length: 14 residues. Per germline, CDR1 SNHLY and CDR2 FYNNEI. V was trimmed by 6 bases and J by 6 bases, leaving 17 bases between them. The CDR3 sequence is CASSNPSGYDGYTF. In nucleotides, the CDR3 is TGTGCCAGCAGCAACCCTTCAGGGTACGATGGCTACACCTTC.

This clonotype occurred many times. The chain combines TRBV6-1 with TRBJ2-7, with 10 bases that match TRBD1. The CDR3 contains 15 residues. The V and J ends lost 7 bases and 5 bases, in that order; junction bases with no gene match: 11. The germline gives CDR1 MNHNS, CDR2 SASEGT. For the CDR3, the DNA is TGTGCCAGCAAGGCTAGACAGGGGGCTTTCCACGAGCAGTACTTC. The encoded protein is CASKARQGAFHEQYF.

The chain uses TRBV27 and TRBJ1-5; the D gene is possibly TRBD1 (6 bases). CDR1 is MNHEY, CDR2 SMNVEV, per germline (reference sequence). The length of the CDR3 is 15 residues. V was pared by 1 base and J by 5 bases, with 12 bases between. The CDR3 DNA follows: TGTGCCAGCAGTTTATTCCCAGGGGCAGATCAGCCCCAGCATTTT. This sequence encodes CASSLFPGADQPQHF.

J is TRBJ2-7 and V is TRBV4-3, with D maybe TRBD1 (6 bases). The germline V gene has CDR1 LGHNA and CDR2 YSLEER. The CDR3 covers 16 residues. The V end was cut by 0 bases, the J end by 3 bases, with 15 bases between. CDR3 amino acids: CASSQDRAGVLYEQYF. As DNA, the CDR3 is TGCGCCAGCAGCCAAGATCGGGCAGGGGTACTCTACGAGCAGTACTTC.

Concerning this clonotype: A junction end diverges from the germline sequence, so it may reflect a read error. Here the CDR3 DNA reads TGTGCCAGCGGCGTATACAGCGAAGAGACCCAGTACTTC. Translated: CASGVYSEETQYF. V and J are TRBV9 and TRBJ2-5; D is unclear. Germline assignment: CDR1 SGDLS and CDR2 YYNGEE. This CDR3 comprises 13 residues.

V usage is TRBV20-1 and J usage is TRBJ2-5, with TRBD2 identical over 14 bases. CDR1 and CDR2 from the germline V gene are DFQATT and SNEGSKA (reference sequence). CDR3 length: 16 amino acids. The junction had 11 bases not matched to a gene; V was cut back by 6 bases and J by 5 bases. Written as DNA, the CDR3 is TGCAGTGCGCTCCGACTAGCGGGGGGGCTCGCGGAGACCCAGTACTTC. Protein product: CSALRLAGGLAETQYF.